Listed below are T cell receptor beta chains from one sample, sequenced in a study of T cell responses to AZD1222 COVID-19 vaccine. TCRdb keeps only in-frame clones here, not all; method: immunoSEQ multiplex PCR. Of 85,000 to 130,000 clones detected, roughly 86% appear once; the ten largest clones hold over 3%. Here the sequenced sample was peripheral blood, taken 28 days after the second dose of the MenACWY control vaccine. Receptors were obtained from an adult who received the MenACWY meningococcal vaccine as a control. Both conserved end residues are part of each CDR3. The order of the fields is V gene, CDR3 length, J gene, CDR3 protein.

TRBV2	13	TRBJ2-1	CASSGSEYNEQFF
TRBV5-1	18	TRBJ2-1	CASSLGLAGGPSWNEQFF
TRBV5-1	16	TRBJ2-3	CASTPGASGITDTQYF
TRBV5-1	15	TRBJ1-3	CASSWGTASGNTIYF
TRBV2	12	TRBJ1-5	CASSQGAQPQHF
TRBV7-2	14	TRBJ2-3	CASSLQVARDTQYF
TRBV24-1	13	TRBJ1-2	CATQGQGLYGYTF
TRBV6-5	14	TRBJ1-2	CASSTGTGGTGYTF
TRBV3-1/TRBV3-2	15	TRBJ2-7	CASSRQGSGGAEQYF
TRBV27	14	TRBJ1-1	CASSLRGGVTEAFF
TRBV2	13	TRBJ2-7	CASSGGRGYEQYF
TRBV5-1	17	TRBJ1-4	CASSGTARIGTNEKLFF
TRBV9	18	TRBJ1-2	CASSPILRTGHTQYGYTF
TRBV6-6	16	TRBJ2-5	CASSYPGGAGQETQYF
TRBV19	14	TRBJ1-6	CASSTGFENSPLHF
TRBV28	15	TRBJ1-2	CASRDPYRGDYGYTF
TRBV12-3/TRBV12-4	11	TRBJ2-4	CASSSDMVQYF
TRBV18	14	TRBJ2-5	CASSPRGTKETQYF
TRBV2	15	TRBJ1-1	CASSELQLGRTEAFF
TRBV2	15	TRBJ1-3	CASRNTLGGGNTIYF
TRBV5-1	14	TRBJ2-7	CASSLSGASYEQYF
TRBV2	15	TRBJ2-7	CASSESTSGVAEQYF
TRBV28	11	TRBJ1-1	CASSSWTEAFF
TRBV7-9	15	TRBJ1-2	CASSLFAGYNYGYTF
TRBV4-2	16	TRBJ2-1	CASSQGALAGDNEQFF
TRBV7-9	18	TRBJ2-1	CASSLRGRGLYSYNEQFF
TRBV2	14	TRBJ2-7	CASKGLAGSYEQYF
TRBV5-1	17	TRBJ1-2	CASSFGSGTGINYGYTF
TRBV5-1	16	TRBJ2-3	CASSPGTSGLTDTQYF
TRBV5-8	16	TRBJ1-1	CASSFGTGVLNTEAFF
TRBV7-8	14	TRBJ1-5	CASSLGGFNQPQHF
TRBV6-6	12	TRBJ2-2	CASKANTGELFF
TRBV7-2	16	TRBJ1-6	CASRPITGGFNSPLHF
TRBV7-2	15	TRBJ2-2	CASSDRVLSTGELFF
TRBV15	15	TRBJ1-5	CATSRDRDGRQPQHF
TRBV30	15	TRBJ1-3	CAWKLHPGPGNTIYF
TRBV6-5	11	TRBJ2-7	CASSRENEQYF
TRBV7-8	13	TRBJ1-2	CASRQGQNYGYTF
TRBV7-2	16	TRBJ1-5	CASSQGGGSPGQPQHF
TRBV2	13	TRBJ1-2	CASSEQGRVGYTF
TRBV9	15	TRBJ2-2	CASTPWAENTGELFF
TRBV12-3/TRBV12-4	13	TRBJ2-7	CASSLANSYEQYF
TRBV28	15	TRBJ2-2	CASRRDIGLTGELFF
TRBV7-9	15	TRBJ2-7	CASSPTTGRTYEQYF
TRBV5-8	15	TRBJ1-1	CASSLESGVNTEAFF
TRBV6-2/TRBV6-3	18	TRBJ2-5	CASSYPRYQRGDQETQYF
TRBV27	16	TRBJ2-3	CASSTQRDLEEDTQYF
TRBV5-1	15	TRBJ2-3	CASSWGGTSTDTQYF
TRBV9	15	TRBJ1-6	CASSPRDRGSSPLHF
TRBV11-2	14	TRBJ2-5	CASSFRGAWETQYF
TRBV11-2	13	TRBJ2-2	CASSLLAGGELFF
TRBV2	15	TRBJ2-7	CASRGTSGAAYEQYF
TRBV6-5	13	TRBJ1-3	CASRGPAGNTIYF
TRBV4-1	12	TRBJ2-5	CASSQGLVPLYF
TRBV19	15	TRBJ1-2	CASSSTGGVFYGYTF
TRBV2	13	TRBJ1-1	CASSLRSDTEAFF